This T cell receptor (beta chain) was recovered during a study of blood T cell repertoires in COVID-19. V lost 7 bases and J lost 12, with 13 bases in between. The CDR3 runs 10 residues. Germline V gives CDR1 MDHEN, CDR2 SYDVKM. Clones were sequenced by immunoSEQ multiplex PCR, and TCRdb holds only the in-frame ones, with some missing. This sample has about 170,000 clones, with around 80% found just once. Participants' own reports of clinical history determined their cohort assignment. The TCR comes from a woman in her 70s in a cohort exposed to, infected with or recovered from COVID-19 (not recorded which). The gene calls are TRBV28 and TRBJ2-7, with a possible D match to TRBD1 (5 bases). The sample consisted of PBMCs or T cells enriched from blood (not recorded which). The CDR3 is CASKQGRLYF. The CDR3 DNA follows: TGTGCCAGCAAGCAGGGCCGTTTGTACTTC.